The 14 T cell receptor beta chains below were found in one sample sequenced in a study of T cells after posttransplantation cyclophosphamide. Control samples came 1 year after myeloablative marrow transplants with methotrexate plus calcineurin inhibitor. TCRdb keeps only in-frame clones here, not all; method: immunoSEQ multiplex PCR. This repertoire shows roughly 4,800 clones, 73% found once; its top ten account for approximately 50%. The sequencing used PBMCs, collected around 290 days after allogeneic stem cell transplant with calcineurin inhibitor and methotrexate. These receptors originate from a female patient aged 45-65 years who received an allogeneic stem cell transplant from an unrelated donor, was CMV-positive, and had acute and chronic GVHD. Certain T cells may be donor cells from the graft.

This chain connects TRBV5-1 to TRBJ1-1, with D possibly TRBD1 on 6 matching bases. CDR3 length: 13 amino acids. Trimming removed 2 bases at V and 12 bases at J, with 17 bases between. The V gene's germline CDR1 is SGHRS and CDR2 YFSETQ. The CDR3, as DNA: TGCGCCAGCAGCTTTGGACAGATTGGGGAGACTTTCTTT. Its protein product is CASSFGQIGETFF.

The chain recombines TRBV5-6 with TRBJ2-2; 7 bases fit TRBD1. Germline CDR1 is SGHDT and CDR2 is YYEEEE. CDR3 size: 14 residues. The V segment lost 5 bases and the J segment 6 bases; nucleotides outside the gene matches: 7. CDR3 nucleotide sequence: TGTGCCAGCAGTTTTATCCAGGGGGCCGGGGAGCTGTTTTTT. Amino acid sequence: CASSFIQGAGELFF. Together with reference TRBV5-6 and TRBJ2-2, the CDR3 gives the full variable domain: DAGVTQSPTHLIKTRGQQVTLRCSPKSGHDTVSWYQQALGQGPQFIFQYYEEEERQRGNFPDRFSGHQFPNYSSELNVNALLLGDSALYLCASSFIQGAGELFFGEGSRLTVL.

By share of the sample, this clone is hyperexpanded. CDR3 sequence (DNA): TGTGCCAGCAGCCACCGGGACAGGGGGCAGAAGACCCAGTACTTC. This gives the protein CASSHRDRGQKTQYF. The rearrangement uses TRBV13 and TRBJ2-5, with 12 bases fitting TRBD1. The ends lost 5 bases at V and 6 bases at J; junction bases unmatched: 7. The germline V gene has CDR1 PRHDT and CDR2 FYEKMQ (reference sequence). The CDR3 length is 15 residues.

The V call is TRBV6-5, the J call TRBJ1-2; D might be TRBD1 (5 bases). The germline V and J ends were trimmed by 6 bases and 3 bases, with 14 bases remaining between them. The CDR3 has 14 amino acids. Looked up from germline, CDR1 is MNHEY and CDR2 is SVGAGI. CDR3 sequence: CASSPGLSYYGYTF. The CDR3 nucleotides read TGTGCCAGCAGCCCGGGACTTTCTTACTATGGCTACACCTTC.

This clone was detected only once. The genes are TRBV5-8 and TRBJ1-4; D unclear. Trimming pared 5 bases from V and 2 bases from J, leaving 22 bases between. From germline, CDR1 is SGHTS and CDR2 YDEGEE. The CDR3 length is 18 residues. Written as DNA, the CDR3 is TGTGCCAGCAGGCGTTTACGGCTCGGAGTTGGTACTAATGAAAAACTGTTTTTT. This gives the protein CASRRLRLGVGTNEKLFF.

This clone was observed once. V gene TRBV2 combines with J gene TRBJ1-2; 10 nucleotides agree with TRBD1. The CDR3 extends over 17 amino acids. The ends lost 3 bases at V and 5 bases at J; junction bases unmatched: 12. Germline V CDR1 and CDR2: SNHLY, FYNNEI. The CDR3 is CASSDGTGVPGGYGYTF. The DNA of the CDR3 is TGTGCCAGCAGTGACGGGACAGGGGTCCCCGGGGGGTATGGCTACACCTTC.

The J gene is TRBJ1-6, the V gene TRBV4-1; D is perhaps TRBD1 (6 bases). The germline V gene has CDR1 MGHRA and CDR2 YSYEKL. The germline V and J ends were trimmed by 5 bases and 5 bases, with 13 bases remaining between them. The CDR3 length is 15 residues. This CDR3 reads CASSRRQADNSPLHF. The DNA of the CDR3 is TGCGCCAGCAGCAGGCGACAGGCGGATAATTCACCCCTCCACTTT.

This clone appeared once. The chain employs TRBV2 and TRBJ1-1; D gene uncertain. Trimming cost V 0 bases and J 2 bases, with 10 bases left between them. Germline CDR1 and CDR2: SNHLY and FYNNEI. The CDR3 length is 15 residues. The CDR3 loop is CASSEANRPNTEAFF. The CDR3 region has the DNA TGTGCCAGCAGTGAAGCGAACAGACCCAACACTGAAGCTTTCTTT.

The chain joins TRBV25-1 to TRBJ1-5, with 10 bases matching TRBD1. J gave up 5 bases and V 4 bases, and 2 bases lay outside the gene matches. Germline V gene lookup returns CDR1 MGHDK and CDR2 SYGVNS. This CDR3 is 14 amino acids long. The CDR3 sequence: CASSGGTGDQPQHF. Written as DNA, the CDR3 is TGTGCCAGCAGTGGGGGGACAGGGGATCAGCCCCAGCATTTT.

Here the CDR3 reads CASSLNRENTEAFF. The CDR3 nucleotides are TGTGCCAGCAGCTTAAACCGGGAGAACACTGAAGCTTTCTTT. The genes are TRBV7-3 and TRBJ1-1; D is ambiguous. CDR1 is SGHTA, CDR2 FQGTGA, per germline. Trimming shortened V by 1 base and J by 1 base, and 7 bases separated the two germline ends. The CDR3 loop spans 14 amino acids.

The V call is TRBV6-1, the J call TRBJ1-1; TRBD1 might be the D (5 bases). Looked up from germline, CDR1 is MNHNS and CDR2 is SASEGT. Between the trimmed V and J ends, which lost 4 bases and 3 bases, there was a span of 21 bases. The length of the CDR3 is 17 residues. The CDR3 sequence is CASSGDLLGGVYTEAFF. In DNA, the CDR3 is TGTGCCAGCAGTGGCGACCTCCTGGGAGGGGTTTACACTGAAGCTTTCTTT.

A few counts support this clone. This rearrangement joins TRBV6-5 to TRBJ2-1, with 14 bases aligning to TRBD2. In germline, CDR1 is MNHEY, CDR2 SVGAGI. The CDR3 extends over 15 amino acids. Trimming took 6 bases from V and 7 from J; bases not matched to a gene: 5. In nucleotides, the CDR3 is TGTGCCAGCAGCCCGGGGACTAGCGGGAGTAATGAGCAGTTCTTC. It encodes CASSPGTSGSNEQFF.

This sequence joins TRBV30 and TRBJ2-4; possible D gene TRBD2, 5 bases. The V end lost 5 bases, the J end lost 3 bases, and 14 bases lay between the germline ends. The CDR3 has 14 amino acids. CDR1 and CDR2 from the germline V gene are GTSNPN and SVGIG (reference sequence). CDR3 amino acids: CAWGSGRGKNIQYF. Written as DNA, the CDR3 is TGTGCCTGGGGTTCGGGCCGGGGCAAAAACATTCAGTACTTC.

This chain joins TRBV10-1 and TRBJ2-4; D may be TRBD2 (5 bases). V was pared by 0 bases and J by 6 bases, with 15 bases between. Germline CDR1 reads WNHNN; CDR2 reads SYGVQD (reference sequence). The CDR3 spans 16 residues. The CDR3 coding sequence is TGCGCCAGCAGTGAGTCTGGGAGCGGAGGAGCAAACATTCAGTACTTC. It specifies CASSESGSGGANIQYF.